The 13 T cell receptor beta chains below were found in one sample sequenced in a study of memory CD4+ T cells and cytomegalovirus serostatus. Single viable CD3+CD4+CD8-CD45RO+ cells were sorted as the memory CD4+ T cells. The data were produced by immunoSEQ multiplex PCR, yet TCRdb's version contains in-frame clones alone and is incomplete. Of about 50,000 clones listed, 60% to 80% were seen once; the top ten hold 0.61%. The sequencing input was memory CD4+ T cells from blood. These receptors were taken from an adult in good health and CMV-seronegative.

The rearrangement uses TRBV30 and TRBJ2-3; TRBD1 might be the D (7 bases). The CDR3 loop spans 13 amino acids. Between the trimmed V and J ends, which lost 4 bases and 6 bases, there was a span of 14 bases. CDR1 is GTSNPN, CDR2 SVGIG, per germline (reference sequence). The CDR3 region is CAWKFAGGDTQYF. For the CDR3, the DNA is TGTGCCTGGAAATTTGCAGGGGGGGATACGCAGTATTTT. Based on the CDR3 plus reference TRBV30 and TRBJ2-3, the full variable domain is SQTIHQWPATLVQPVGSPLSLECTVEGTSNPNLYWYRQAAGRGLQLLFYSVGIGQISSEVPQNLSASRPQDRQFILSSKKLLLSDSGFYLCAWKFAGGDTQYFGPGTRLTVL.

The chain employs TRBV9 and TRBJ1-1; possibly TRBD1 for D (5 bases). The CDR3 contains 13 residues. With 1 base removed from V and 8 bases from J, the gap between germline ends came to 12 bases. Germline V gene lookup returns CDR1 SGDLS and CDR2 YYNGEE. CDR3 region: CASSVYTGSEAFF. In DNA form, the CDR3 reads TGTGCCAGCAGCGTATACACAGGTTCCGAAGCTTTCTTT.

Only one count was recorded for this clone. The chain recombines TRBV5-1 with TRBJ1-1, with 10 nucleotides matching TRBD1. CDR3 length: 19 amino acids. V was clipped by 5 bases and J by 1 base; unmatched bases: 17. Germline CDR1 reads SGHRS; CDR2 reads YFSETQ. CDR3 sequence: CASSQIPDRGKRGNTEAFF. The CDR3, as DNA: TGCGCCAGCAGTCAAATTCCGGACAGGGGGAAGAGAGGGAACACTGAAGCTTTCTTT.

The gene calls are TRBV18 and TRBJ2-5; 12 bases line up with TRBD1. The germline gives CDR1 KGHSH, CDR2 LQKENI. Germline trimming cut 3 bases from V and 5 bases from J; bases unmatched to any gene: 4. The CDR3 consists of 15 residues. CDR3 DNA: TGTGCCAGCTCACCGGGACAGGGGGCGATGGAGACCCAGTACTTC. It is translated as CASSPGQGAMETQYF.

This clone appeared a few times. The chain combines TRBV30 with TRBJ1-1; D is undetermined. Trimming pared 2 bases from V and 7 bases from J, leaving 11 bases between. Germline V gene data show CDR1 as GTSNPN and CDR2 as SVGIG (reference sequence). There are 12 residues in the CDR3. CDR3 sequence: CAWSSGLGEAFF. CDR3 coding DNA: TGTGCCTGGAGTTCGGGATTGGGTGAAGCTTTCTTT.

Concerning this clone: The junction and the germline gene differ at one end; a read error may be behind it. Other DNA sequences from this sample encode an identical CDR3 as well. This chain connects TRBV27 to TRBJ2-5, with D possibly called TRBD1 or TRBD2 (5 bases each). The CDR3 loop spans 13 amino acids. Germline-derived CDR1 and CDR2 are MNHEY and SMNVEV (reference sequence). CDR3 loop: CASSLSGQETQYF. For the CDR3, the DNA is TGTGCCAGCAGTTTAAGCGGACAAGAGACTCAGTACTTC.

Concerning this clone: Other DNA sequences in this specimen translate into the identical CDR3. The rearrangement uses TRBV14 and TRBJ1-1, with no clear D. The ends were cut back, 4 bases at V and 2 bases at J, with 8 bases in the middle. The CDR3 has 13 amino acids. Germline CDR1 and CDR2: SGHDN and FVKESK. Written as DNA, the CDR3 is TGTGCCAGCAGCCGGGCCTTAAACACTGAAGCTTTCTTT. It translates to CASSRALNTEAFF. The variable domain in full, with the rest retrieved from reference TRBV14 and TRBJ1-1, is EAGVTQFPSHSVIEKGQTVTLRCDPISGHDNLYWYRRVMGKEIKFLLHFVKESKQDESGMPNNRFLAERTGGTYSTLKVQPAELEDSGVYFCASSRALNTEAFFGQGTRLTVV.

The chain uses TRBV9 and TRBJ1-3; D remains ambiguous. Trimming cost V 1 base and J 0 bases, with 11 bases left between them. This CDR3 contains 16 residues. From germline, CDR1 is SGDLS and CDR2 YYNGEE. The CDR3 region is CASSVNAGYSGNTIYF. In nucleotides, the CDR3 is TGTGCCAGCAGCGTAAACGCTGGCTACTCTGGAAACACCATATATTTT.

The chain combines TRBV4-1 with TRBJ1-2, with D hard to call. Trimming left V 4 bases short and J 2 bases short, with 8 bases between. The CDR3 consists of 13 residues. Germline CDR1 and CDR2: MGHRA and YSYEKL. The CDR3 DNA reads as TGCGCCAGCAGCCTGCAGGAGAACTATGGCTACACCTTC. It specifies CASSLQENYGYTF.

This chain uses TRBV15 with TRBJ2-2; D is unclear. The CDR3 length is 17 residues. The V gene lost 0 bases and the J gene lost 2 bases, with 13 bases spanning the gap. Germline V CDR1 and CDR2: LNHNV, YYDKDF (reference sequence). The CDR3 loop is CATSRDPQEINTGELFF. The CDR3 DNA reads TGTGCCACCAGCAGAGATCCCCAGGAGATTAACACCGGGGAGCTGTTTTTT.

This clone was seen more than once but under ten times. This chain uses TRBV5-4 with TRBJ1-2, with D unclear. The CDR3 contains 14 residues. Germline V gene data show CDR1 as SGHNT and CDR2 as YYREEE (reference sequence). V lost 4 bases to trimming and J lost 0 bases, with 10 bases between them. CDR3 DNA sequence: TGTGCCAGCAGCCCACAAACAGCTAACTATGGCTACACCTTC. This translates into CASSPQTANYGYTF.

This chain joins TRBV4-3 and TRBJ2-5; the D gene is possibly TRBD2 (5 bases). This CDR3 has 17 residues. Looked up from germline, CDR1 is LGHNA and CDR2 is YSLEER. Trimming took off 0 bases at V and 4 bases at J, with 18 bases between the two ends. CDR3 protein: CASSQDRRQVGGETQYF. DNA of the CDR3: TGCGCCAGCAGCCAAGATCGGAGGCAGGTAGGCGGAGAGACCCAGTACTTC.

CDR3 coding DNA: TGTGCCAGCAGCTTAAGGGAATCACCCCTCCACTTT. This sequence encodes CASSLRESPLHF. The V and J genes are TRBV7-6 and TRBJ1-6; D remains unclear. The V end lost 2 bases, the J end lost 10 bases, and 6 bases lay between the germline ends. Germline CDR1 and CDR2: SGHVS and FNYEAQ. There are 12 residues in the CDR3.